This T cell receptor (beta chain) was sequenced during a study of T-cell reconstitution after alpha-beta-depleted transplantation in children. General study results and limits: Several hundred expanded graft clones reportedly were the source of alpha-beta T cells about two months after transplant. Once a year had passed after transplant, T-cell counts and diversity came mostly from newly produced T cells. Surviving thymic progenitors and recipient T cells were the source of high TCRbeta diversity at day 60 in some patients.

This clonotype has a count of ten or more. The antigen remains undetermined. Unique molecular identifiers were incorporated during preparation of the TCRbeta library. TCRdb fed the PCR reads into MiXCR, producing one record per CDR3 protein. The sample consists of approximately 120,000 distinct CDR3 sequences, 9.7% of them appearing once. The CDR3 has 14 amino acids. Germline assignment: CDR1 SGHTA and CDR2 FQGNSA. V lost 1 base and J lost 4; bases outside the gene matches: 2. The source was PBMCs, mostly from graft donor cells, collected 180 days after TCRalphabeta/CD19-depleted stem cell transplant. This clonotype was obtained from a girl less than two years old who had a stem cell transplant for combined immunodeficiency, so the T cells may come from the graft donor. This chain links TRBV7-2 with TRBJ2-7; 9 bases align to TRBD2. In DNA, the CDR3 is TGTGCCAGCAGCTTAGAGCGGGGGGCTTACGAGCAGTACTTC. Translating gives CASSLERGAYEQYF.